The present T cell receptor (beta chain) was sequenced within a study of early T cells in non-severe SARS-CoV-2 infection. Across the study: Sequenced bulk RNA came from whole blood that was unsorted, and chains were unpaired.

A note on this clonotype: What it recognizes is unknown.

Individual cDNA molecules received unique molecular identifiers during library preparation. TCRdb reanalysed the 5' RACE reads using MiXCR and keeps one entry per CDR3 protein. The sample shows tens of thousands of distinct CDR3 sequences, 8% to 11% of them seen only once. Study-wide results and caveats: Matching with VDJdb favored anti-spike CD8 responses (missing private and CD4 specificities).

CDR3 size: 17 residues. The V and J ends lost 5 bases and 2 bases, in that order; junction bases with no gene match: 7. Per the germline V gene, CDR1 is DFQATT and CDR2 is SNEGSKA (reference sequence). The V and J genes are TRBV20-1 and TRBJ2-6, with 12 bases fitting TRBD2. The sequenced material came from whole blood. The TCR sequence derives from an adult who was a healthcare worker with PCR-confirmed SARS-CoV-2 infection or an uninfected control (not recorded which). The CDR3 DNA is TGCAGTGCTGCCCCTAGCGGGAGGGCCGCTGGGGCCAACGTCCTGACTTTC. Translating it yields CSAAPSGRAAGANVLTF.